This entry lists 24 T cell receptor beta chains sequenced from one sample in a study of blood T cell repertoires in COVID-19. The data were produced by immunoSEQ multiplex PCR, yet TCRdb's version contains in-frame clones alone and is incomplete. The table has over 100,000 clones, 90% seen once. What was sequenced was peripheral blood. These TCRs come from a human donor in a cohort sampled during active COVID-19.

V is TRBV12-3 or TRBV12-4 and J is TRBJ2-1; D not certain. There are 13 residues in the CDR3. Trimming took off 8 bases at V and 0 bases at J, with 8 bases between the two ends. The chain's CDR3 is CASEASSYNEQFF. CDR3 in DNA: TGTGCCAGCGAGGCTTCCTCCTACAATGAGCAGTTCTTC.

The rearrangement joins TRBV27 to TRBJ2-3; 8 nucleotides align to TRBD2. The CDR3 has 15 residues. Germline values: CDR1 MNHEY, CDR2 SMNVEV (reference sequence). J lost 3 bases, V lost 6 bases, and 8 bases had no gene match. CDR3 nucleotide sequence: TGTGCCAGCAGCCCGCGGGGGGAGAGTACAGATACGCAGTATTTT. Its protein product is CASSPRGESTDTQYF.

The chain has TRBV6-5 and TRBJ2-5; 7 bases match TRBD1. V gave up 7 bases and J gave up 11 bases; unmatched junction bases: 10. Looked up from germline, CDR1 is MNHEY and CDR2 is SVGAGI. CDR3 size: 12 residues. CDR3 in amino acids: CASTYQTGQQYF. The CDR3, as DNA: TGTGCCAGCACCTACCAGACGGGACAGCAGTACTTC.

J is TRBJ1-4 and V is TRBV7-2; D not resolved. The germline V gene has CDR1 SGHTA and CDR2 FQGNSA. The length of the CDR3 is 15 residues. V shed 5 bases and J shed 0 bases, with 10 bases lying between them. The CDR3 DNA is TGTGCCAGCAGCGCTACGTTCGCAACTAATGAAAAACTGTTTTTT. It encodes CASSATFATNEKLFF.

The CDR3 nucleotides read TGTGCCAGCAGCATCGGAGGACAGGGGGCCAGATCACAGTTCTTC. As protein: CASSIGGQGARSQFF. The chain is built from TRBV11-3 and TRBJ2-1; 11 bases align to TRBD1. The CDR3 loop spans 15 amino acids. V shed 5 bases and J 13 bases; nucleotides not matched to a gene: 13. The germline V gene has CDR1 SGHNT and CDR2 YENEEA.

V gene TRBV5-4 combines with J gene TRBJ1-4, with D uncertain. CDR1 and CDR2 from the germline V gene are SGHNT and YYREEE (reference sequence). The CDR3 spans 13 residues. The germline V and J ends were trimmed by 2 bases and 10 bases, with 12 bases remaining between them. The DNA for the CDR3 is TGTGCCAGCAGCTTCGGGAGCGAGGGAAAACTGTTTTTT. Translated, it gives CASSFGSEGKLFF.

The rearrangement links TRBV5-1 to TRBJ2-7, with D hard to call. V was shortened by 2 bases and J by 1 base, with 7 bases between the two germline ends. Germline CDR1 is SGHRS and CDR2 is YFSETQ. CDR3 size: 13 residues. This chain's CDR3 is CASSLDNSYEQYF. The CDR3 nucleotides read TGCGCCAGCAGCTTAGACAATTCCTACGAGCAGTACTTC. The complete variable domain, with remaining parts taken from reference TRBV5-1 and TRBJ2-7, reads KAGVTQTPRYLIKTRGQQVTLSCSPISGHRSVSWYQQTPGQGLQFLFEYFSETQRNKGNFPGRFSGRQFSNSRSEMNVSTLELGDSALYLCASSLDNSYEQYFGPGTRLTVT.

This rearrangement joins TRBV27 to TRBJ2-7; 8 bases map to TRBD1. From germline, CDR1 is MNHEY and CDR2 SMNVEV (reference sequence). CDR3 size: 15 residues. V was clipped by 4 bases and J by 1 base; unmatched bases: 6. The CDR3 sequence is CASSSLGQVSYEQYF. CDR3 coding DNA: TGTGCCAGCAGTTCGCTGGGACAGGTTTCCTACGAGCAGTACTTC.

The gene calls are TRBV7-9 and TRBJ2-7; the match to TRBD2 covers 7 bases. The germline gives CDR1 SEHNR, CDR2 FQNEAQ (reference sequence). The CDR3 has 15 residues. V was pared by 1 base and J by 8 bases, with 11 bases of the junction left unmatched. The CDR3 region is CASSLGASGPSKQYF. CDR3 bases: TGTGCCAGCAGCTTAGGCGCTAGCGGACCCTCTAAGCAGTACTTC.

The chain couples TRBV6-1 to TRBJ1-4; D gene uncertain. CDR3 length: 14 residues. The germline V and J ends were trimmed by 3 bases and 14 bases, with 19 bases remaining between them. CDR1 and CDR2 (germline): MNHNS, SASEGT. CDR3 region: CASSEPQTWAELFF. CDR3 in DNA: TGTGCCAGCAGTGAGCCACAAACGTGGGCCGAGCTGTTTTTT.

The chain has TRBV14 and TRBJ1-1; perhaps TRBD1 as D (5 bases). The CDR3 runs to 14 residues. The V end lost 4 bases, the J end lost 1 base, and 10 bases lay between the germline ends. Looked up from germline, CDR1 is SGHDN and CDR2 is FVKESK. The CDR3 region has the DNA TGTGCCAGCAGCCCCCTGACAGCGAACACTGAAGCTTTCTTT. Encoded protein: CASSPLTANTEAFF.

The chain is built from TRBV7-2 and TRBJ2-5; TRBD2 matches 14 bases. Unmatched junction bases numbered 5, after V lost 0 bases and J lost 5 bases. The CDR3 runs 17 residues. CDR1 and CDR2 (germline): SGHTA, FQGNSA. CDR3 sequence reads: CASSLARLAGGLETQYF. CDR3 coding DNA: TGTGCCAGCAGCTTAGCCCGACTAGCGGGGGGGCTGGAGACCCAGTACTTC.

This chain joins TRBV4-1 and TRBJ1-3; D unclear. V gave up 0 bases and J gave up 2 bases, with 8 bases separating them. Germline V lookup: CDR1 MGHRA, CDR2 YSYEKL. The CDR3 extends over 15 amino acids. CDR3 loop: CASSQESVPGNTIYF. CDR3 DNA sequence: TGCGCCAGCAGCCAAGAATCAGTCCCTGGAAACACCATATATTTT.

This clone has just a few counts. The V and J genes are TRBV4-1 and TRBJ2-5; TRBD1 matches at 7 bases. V was clipped by 3 bases and J by 5 bases; unmatched bases: 9. Germline V gene lookup returns CDR1 MGHRA and CDR2 YSYEKL. The CDR3 is made up of 15 amino acids. In DNA form, the CDR3 reads TGCGCCAGCAGCCATAGCAGGGGGACCGCGGAGACCCAGTACTTC. Protein: CASSHSRGTAETQYF.

The chain joins TRBV6-1 to TRBJ1-5; D remains ambiguous. This CDR3 has 14 residues. Germline loops: CDR1 MNHNS, CDR2 SASEGT. V was cut by 0 bases and J by 7 bases, with 10 bases left in between. CDR3 amino acids: CASSEAWEGQPQHF. The CDR3 nucleotides read TGTGCCAGCAGTGAAGCCTGGGAGGGCCAGCCCCAGCATTTT.

The chain is built from TRBV6-6 and TRBJ2-7, with TRBD2 as a possible D gene (6 bases). The CDR3 loop spans 15 amino acids. Deletions cut 6 bases from V and 3 bases from J, with 18 bases between. Germline V gene data show CDR1 as MNHNY and CDR2 as SVGAGI (reference sequence). CDR3 sequence: CASSENQGLLYEQYF. The CDR3 nucleotides are TGTGCCAGCAGCGAGAACCAGGGACTTCTCTACGAGCAGTACTTC.

The rearrangement joins TRBV20-1 to TRBJ2-1; 8 positions match TRBD1. Trimming took 3 bases from V and 0 from J; bases not matched to a gene: 4. Looked up from germline, CDR1 is DFQATT and CDR2 is SNEGSKA (reference sequence). The CDR3 sequence is 15 residues long. The CDR3 DNA is TGCAGTGCTAGTGACAGGGGAAGCTCCTACAATGAGCAGTTCTTC. The encoded protein is CSASDRGSSYNEQFF.

This chain links TRBV18 with TRBJ1-1; TRBD1 might be the D (6 bases). From germline, CDR1 is KGHSH and CDR2 LQKENI. The CDR3 totals 14 residues. Trimming shortened V by 5 bases and J by 5 bases, and 15 bases separated the two germline ends. CDR3 in DNA: TGTGCCAGCTCAGAGCTACAGGGTGTGACTGAAGCTTTCTTT. Amino acid sequence: CASSELQGVTEAFF.

V usage is TRBV11-3 and J usage is TRBJ2-7; 9 bases map to TRBD1. Germline V lookup: CDR1 SGHNT, CDR2 YENEEA. Losses at the gene ends were 0 bases for V and 5 bases for J; bases not matched to a gene: 5. This CDR3 contains 15 residues. The CDR3 protein is CASSLEGTGSHEQYF. CDR3 DNA sequence: TGTGCCAGCAGCTTAGAAGGGACAGGGTCCCACGAGCAGTACTTC.

This chain uses TRBV27 with TRBJ2-7, with 10 bases lining up with TRBD1. Losses at the gene ends were 3 bases for V and 3 bases for J; bases not matched to a gene: 5. This CDR3 spans 15 amino acids. The germline V gene has CDR1 MNHEY and CDR2 SMNVEV (reference sequence). The CDR3 DNA follows: TGTGCCAGCAGTTTTCGGGGACAGGGGATCTACGAGCAGTACTTC. This codes for CASSFRGQGIYEQYF.

The table lists this clone with a count of one. The J gene is TRBJ2-1, the V gene TRBV19; D remains ambiguous. Germline-derived CDR1 and CDR2 are LNHDA and SQIVND (reference sequence). The CDR3 runs 13 residues. With 4 bases removed from V and 8 bases from J, the gap between germline ends came to 12 bases. The CDR3 nucleotides are TGTGCCAGTAGTACGACGAGGAAGGATGAGCAGTTCTTC. Amino acids: CASSTTRKDEQFF.

The chain joins TRBV7-6 to TRBJ1-2; possible D gene TRBD1, 5 bases. The CDR3 extends over 13 amino acids. Germline V gives CDR1 SGHVS, CDR2 FNYEAQ. Trimming pared 4 bases from V and 7 bases from J, leaving 13 bases between. The CDR3, as DNA: TGTGCCAGCAGCTCGTTCAGGGAGGGTGGCTACACCTTC. It translates to CASSSFREGGYTF.

This chain links TRBV27 with TRBJ1-2; a weak D match, TRBD1 (5 bases). Germline V gene lookup returns CDR1 MNHEY and CDR2 SMNVEV (reference sequence). The CDR3 sequence is 16 residues long. The ends were cut back, 2 bases at V and 6 bases at J, with 19 bases in the middle. The CDR3 loop is CASSLGGWGGGDGYTF. The DNA of the CDR3 is TGTGCCAGCAGTTTAGGCGGATGGGGCGGGGGAGATGGCTACACCTTC.

This chain connects TRBV5-1 to TRBJ1-4; D is perhaps TRBD1 (5 bases). Germline CDR1 is SGHRS and CDR2 is YFSETQ. The CDR3 extends over 15 amino acids. The V and J ends lost 1 base and 8 bases respectively, with 15 bases between them. The CDR3 protein is CASSLTFLSGEKLFF. CDR3 sequence (DNA): TGCGCCAGCAGCTTGACATTTCTATCAGGGGAAAAACTGTTTTTT.